Listed below are T cell receptor beta chains from one sample, sequenced in a study of CD8+ T cells in alopecia areata. Profiled with immunoSEQ multiplex PCR; TCRdb holds only in-frame clones, not every one. The sample contains about 180,000 clones, less than 70% of which appear only once. Sequencing used CD8+ T cells sorted from blood, obtained at week 24, from a patient treated with tofacitinib. The origin of the receptors is a human donor with alopecia areata. Both conserved end residues are part of each CDR3. D genes are given only for firm matches. Size is stated for part of the rows, as once, few or many counts, or as a class when the clone is expanded.

TRBJ1-5,-,TRBV15,-,CATKEADNQPQHF,TGTGCCACCAAGGAGGCAGACAATCAGCCCCAGCATTTT
TRBJ1-5,-,TRBV7-9,-,CASSPSDYQPQHF,TGTGCCAGCAGCCCCAGTGACTATCAGCCCCAGCATTTT
TRBJ2-2,-,TRBV4-3,-,CASSQDRSDTGELFF,TGCGCCAGCAGCCAAGACCGGAGTGACACCGGGGAGCTGTTTTTT
TRBJ2-7,-,TRBV29-1,-,CSVDLDYEQYF,TGCAGCGTTGACCTCGACTACGAGCAGTACTTC
TRBJ2-1,-,TRBV30,TRBD1,CAWSERTGGHNEQFF,TGTGCCTGGAGTGAAAGGACAGGGGGTCACAATGAGCAGTTCTTC
TRBJ2-7,-,TRBV29-1,-,CSVEDGSSYEQYF,TGCAGCGTTGAGGATGGCAGCTCCTACGAGCAGTACTTC
TRBJ2-3,-,TRBV30,-,CAWSDPGLGGLRTDTQYF,TGTGCCTGGAGTGATCCGGGACTGGGGGGTTTAAGAACAGATACGCAGTATTTT
TRBJ2-1,once,TRBV27,-,CASSLEDSYNEQFF,TGTGCCAGCAGTTTAGAGGACAGCTACAATGAGCAGTTCTTC
TRBJ1-1,-,TRBV4-3,-,CASSPGRTNLNTEAFF,TGCGCCAGCAGCCCAGGGCGGACAAACCTTAACACTGAAGCTTTCTTT
TRBJ2-5,-,TRBV25-1,-,CASSDPSETQYF,TGTGCCAGCAGTGATCCGAGTGAGACCCAGTACTTC
TRBJ1-1,-,TRBV4-1,-,CASSQEGVGTEAFF,TGCGCCAGCAGCCAAGAAGGGGTTGGAACTGAAGCTTTCTTT